The 4 T cell receptor beta chains presented below share a single source sample, sequenced in a study of blood T cell repertoires in COVID-19 (dated by TCRdb to about 2020). The method behind the library was the immunoSEQ multiplex PCR assay. TCRdb mirrors the immuneACCESS table, restricted to in-frame sequences. Some clones are absent from its copies; in checked studies, under half trace to an unresolved V gene, and the reason for the others is unknown. The sample contains about 220,000 clones, 80% of them found a single time. 9.5% to 15% of the sample lies in the top ten. Sequenced material: peripheral blood. The receptors originated from a human donor in a cohort sampled during active COVID-19.

The V and J genes are TRBV6-5 and TRBJ1-1, with 8 bases that match TRBD1. The germline gives CDR1 MNHEY, CDR2 SVGAGI. With 6 bases clipped from V and 4 bases from J, the junction kept 7 bases outside the gene matches. The CDR3 is 14 residues long. The CDR3 sequence is CASSPDRVSTEAFF. As DNA, the CDR3 is TGTGCCAGCAGCCCGGACAGGGTTAGCACTGAAGCTTTCTTT.

This chain uses TRBV5-6 with TRBJ2-5; TRBD1 agrees at 8 bases. J gave up 5 bases and V 4 bases, and 10 bases lay outside the gene matches. CDR3 length: 15 amino acids. CDR1 and CDR2 from the germline V gene are SGHDT and YYEEEE. This chain's CDR3 is CASSGRTGWQETQYF. The CDR3 nucleotides are TGTGCCAGCAGCGGGAGGACAGGGTGGCAGGAGACCCAGTACTTC.

V gene TRBV3-1 (or the pseudogene TRBV3-2) combines with J gene TRBJ1-1; D is possibly TRBD1 (6 bases). Trimming removed 6 bases at V and 2 bases at J, with 16 bases between. CDR1 and CDR2 (germline): LGHDT, YNNKEL (reference sequence). This CDR3 has 15 residues. The CDR3 DNA reads TGTGCCAGCAGGCGTCGACAGGACACAAACACTGAAGCTTTCTTT. This encodes CASRRRQDTNTEAFF.

Notes on this clone: Sequence at one end of the junction differs from germline and may be a read error. This chain links TRBV7-7 with TRBJ2-1; D remains unclear. The CDR3 spans 15 residues. CDR1 SSHAT and CDR2 FNYEAQ come from the germline V gene (reference sequence). CDR3 DNA: TGTGCTAGCAGCCCGCTCGGTCCGGTCTACAATGAGCAGTTCTTC. Amino acids: CASSPLGPVYNEQFF.